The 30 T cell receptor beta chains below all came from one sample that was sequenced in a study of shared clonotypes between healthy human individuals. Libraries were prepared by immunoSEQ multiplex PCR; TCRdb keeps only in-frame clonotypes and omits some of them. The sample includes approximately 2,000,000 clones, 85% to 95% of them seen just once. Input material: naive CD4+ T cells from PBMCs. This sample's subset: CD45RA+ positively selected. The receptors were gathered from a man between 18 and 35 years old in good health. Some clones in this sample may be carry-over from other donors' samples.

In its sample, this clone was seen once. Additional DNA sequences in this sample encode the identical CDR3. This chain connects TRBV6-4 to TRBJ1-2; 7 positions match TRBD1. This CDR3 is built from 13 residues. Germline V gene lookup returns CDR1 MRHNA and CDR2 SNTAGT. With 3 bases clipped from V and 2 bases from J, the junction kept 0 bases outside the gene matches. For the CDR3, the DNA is TGTGCCAGCAGTGAACAGGGGAACTATGGCTACACCTTC. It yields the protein CASSEQGNYGYTF.

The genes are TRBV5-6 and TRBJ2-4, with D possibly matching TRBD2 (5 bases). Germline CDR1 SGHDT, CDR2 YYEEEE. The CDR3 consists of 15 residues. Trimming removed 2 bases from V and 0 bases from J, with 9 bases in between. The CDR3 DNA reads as TGTGCCAGCAGCTTAGGGAGACTAGCCAAAAACATTCAGTACTTC. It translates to CASSLGRLAKNIQYF.

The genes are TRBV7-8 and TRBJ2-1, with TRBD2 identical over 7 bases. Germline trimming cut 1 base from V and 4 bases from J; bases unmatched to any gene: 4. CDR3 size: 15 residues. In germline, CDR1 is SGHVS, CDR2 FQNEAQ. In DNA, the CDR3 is TGTGCCAGCAGCTTAGAGCGAGCGGGGTACAATGAGCAGTTCTTC. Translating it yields CASSLERAGYNEQFF.

The CDR3 DNA follows: TGTGCCAGCAGCTTATTTTGGCAAGAGACCCAGTACTTC. Its translation: CASSLFWQETQYF. The chain employs TRBV11-1 and TRBJ2-5; D not certain. This CDR3 is 13 amino acids long. Per germline, CDR1 SGHAT and CDR2 FQDESV (reference sequence). V gave up 2 bases and J gave up 2 bases, with 6 bases separating them.

The chain's CDR3 is CASSQVRAGSYEQYF. CDR3 in DNA: TGTGCCAGCAGCCAAGTCCGAGCGGGATCCTACGAGCAGTACTTC. The rearrangement joins TRBV4-2 to TRBJ2-7, with TRBD2 matching 7 bases. From germline, CDR1 is LGHNA and CDR2 YNFKEQ. The CDR3 runs to 15 residues. Trimming at V came to 1 base and at J to 1 base, leaving 4 bases not matched to a gene.

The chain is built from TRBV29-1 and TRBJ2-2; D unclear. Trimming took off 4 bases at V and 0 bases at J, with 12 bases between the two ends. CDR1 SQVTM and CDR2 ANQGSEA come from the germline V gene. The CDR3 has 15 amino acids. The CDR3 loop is CSVGQAMSNTGELFF. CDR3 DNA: TGCAGCGTTGGGCAGGCAATGTCGAACACCGGGGAGCTGTTTTTT.

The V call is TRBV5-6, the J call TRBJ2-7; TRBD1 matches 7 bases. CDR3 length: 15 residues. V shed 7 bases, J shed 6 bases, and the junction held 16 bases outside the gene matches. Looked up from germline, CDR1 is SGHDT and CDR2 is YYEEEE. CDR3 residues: CASFPPGDRASEQYF. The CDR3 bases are TGTGCCAGCTTCCCCCCGGGCGACAGGGCTAGCGAGCAGTACTTC.

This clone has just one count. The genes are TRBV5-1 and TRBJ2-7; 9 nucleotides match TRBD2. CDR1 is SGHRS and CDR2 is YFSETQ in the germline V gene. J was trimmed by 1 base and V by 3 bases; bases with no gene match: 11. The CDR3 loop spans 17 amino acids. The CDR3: CASSWREGGRASYEQYF. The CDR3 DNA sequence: TGCGCCAGCAGCTGGCGTGAAGGCGGGAGGGCGTCCTACGAGCAGTACTTC.

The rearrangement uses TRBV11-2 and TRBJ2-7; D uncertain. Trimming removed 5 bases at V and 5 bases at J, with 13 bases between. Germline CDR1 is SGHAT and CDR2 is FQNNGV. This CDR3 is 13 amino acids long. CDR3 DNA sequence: TGTGCCAGCAGCCTGTTGGTTAAGGACGAGCAGTACTTC. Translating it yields CASSLLVKDEQYF.

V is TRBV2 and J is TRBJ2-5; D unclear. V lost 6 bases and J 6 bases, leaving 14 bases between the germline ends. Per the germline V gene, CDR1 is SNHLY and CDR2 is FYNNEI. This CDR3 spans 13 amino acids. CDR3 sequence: CASSEETIQTQYF. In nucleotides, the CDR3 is TGTGCCAGCAGCGAGGAAACCATACAGACCCAGTACTTC.

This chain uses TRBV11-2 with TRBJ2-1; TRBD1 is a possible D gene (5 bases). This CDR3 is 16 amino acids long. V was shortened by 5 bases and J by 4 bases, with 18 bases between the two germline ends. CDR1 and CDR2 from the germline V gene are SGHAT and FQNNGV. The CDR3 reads CASSPRALEVYNEQFF. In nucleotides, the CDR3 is TGTGCCAGCAGCCCCAGGGCCCTTGAGGTATACAATGAGCAGTTCTTC.

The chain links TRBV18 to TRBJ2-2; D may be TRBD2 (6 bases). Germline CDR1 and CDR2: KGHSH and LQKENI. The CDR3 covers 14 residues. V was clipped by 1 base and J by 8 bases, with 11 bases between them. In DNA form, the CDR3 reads TGTGCCAGCTCACCACTAGCGGAGTTGGGGGAGCTGTTTTTT. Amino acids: CASSPLAELGELFF.

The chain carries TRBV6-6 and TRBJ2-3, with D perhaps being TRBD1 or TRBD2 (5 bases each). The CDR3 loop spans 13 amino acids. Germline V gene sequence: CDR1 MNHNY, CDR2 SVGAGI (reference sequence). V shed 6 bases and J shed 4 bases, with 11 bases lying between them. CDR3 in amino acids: CASRGESADTQYF. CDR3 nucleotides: TGTGCCAGCAGGGGGGAGAGTGCAGATACGCAGTATTTT.

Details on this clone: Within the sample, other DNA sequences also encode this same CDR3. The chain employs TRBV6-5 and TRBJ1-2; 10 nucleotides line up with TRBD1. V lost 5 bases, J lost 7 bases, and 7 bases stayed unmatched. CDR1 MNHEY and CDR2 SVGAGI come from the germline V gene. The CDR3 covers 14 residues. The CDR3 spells CASSRRQGAVGYTF. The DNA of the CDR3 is TGTGCCAGCAGTCGACGACAGGGGGCGGTTGGCTACACCTTC.

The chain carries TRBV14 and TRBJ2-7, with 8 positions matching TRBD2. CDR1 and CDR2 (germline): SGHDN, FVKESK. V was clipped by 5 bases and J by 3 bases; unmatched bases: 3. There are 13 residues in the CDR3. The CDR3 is CASSAGGLYEQYF. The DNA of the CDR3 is TGTGCCAGCAGCGCGGGAGGTCTCTACGAGCAGTACTTC.

The CDR3 loop reads CASSQIPDAEAFF. The DNA of the CDR3 is TGTGCCAGCAGCCAAATACCGGACGCTGAAGCTTTCTTT. The genes are TRBV7-3 and TRBJ1-1, with no clear D. The V end was cut by 5 bases, the J end by 6 bases, with 13 bases between. The germline V gene encodes CDR1 SGHTA and CDR2 FQGTGA. The CDR3 is made up of 13 amino acids.

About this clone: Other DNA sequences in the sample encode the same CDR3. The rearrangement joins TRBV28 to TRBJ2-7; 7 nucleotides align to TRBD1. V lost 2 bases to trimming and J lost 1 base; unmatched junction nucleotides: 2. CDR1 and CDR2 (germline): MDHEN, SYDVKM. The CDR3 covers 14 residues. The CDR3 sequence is CASSLRTGSYEQYF. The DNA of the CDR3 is TGTGCCAGCAGTTTAAGGACAGGATCCTACGAGCAGTACTTC.

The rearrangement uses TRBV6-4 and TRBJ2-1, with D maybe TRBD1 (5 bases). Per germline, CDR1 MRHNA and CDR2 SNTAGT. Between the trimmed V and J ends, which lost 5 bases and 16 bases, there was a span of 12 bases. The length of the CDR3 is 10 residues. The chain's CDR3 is CASSTRTRFF. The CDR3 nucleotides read TGTGCCAGCAGTACCAGGACACGCTTCTTC.

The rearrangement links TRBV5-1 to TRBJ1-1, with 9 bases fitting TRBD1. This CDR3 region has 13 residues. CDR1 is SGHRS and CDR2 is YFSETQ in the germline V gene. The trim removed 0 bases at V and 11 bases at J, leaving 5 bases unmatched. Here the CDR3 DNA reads TGCGCCAGCAGCTTGGAACAGGGGGCAGGGGCTTTCTTT. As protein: CASSLEQGAGAFF.

The CDR3 DNA follows: TGTGCCAGCTCACCCGGACAGACCAATCAGCCCCAGCATTTT. Translation gives CASSPGQTNQPQHF. The chain carries TRBV18 and TRBJ1-5; D possibly corresponds to TRBD1 (6 bases). Trimming took 3 bases from V and 3 from J, leaving 9 bases between them. This CDR3 has 14 residues. From germline, CDR1 is KGHSH and CDR2 LQKENI. Complete variable domain (other parts from reference TRBV18 and TRBJ1-5): NAGVMQNPRHLVRRRGQEARLRCSPMKGHSHVYWYRQLPEEGLKFMVYLQKENIIDESGMPKERFSAEFPKEGPSILRIQQVVRGDSAAYFCASSPGQTNQPQHFGDGTRLSIL.

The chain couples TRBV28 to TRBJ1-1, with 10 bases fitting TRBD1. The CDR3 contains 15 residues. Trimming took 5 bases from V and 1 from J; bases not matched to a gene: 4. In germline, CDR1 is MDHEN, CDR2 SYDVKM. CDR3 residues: CASSRTGGPNTEAFF. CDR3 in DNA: TGTGCCAGCAGTCGGACAGGGGGACCGAACACTGAAGCTTTCTTT. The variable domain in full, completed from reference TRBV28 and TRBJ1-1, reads DVKVTQSSRYLVKRTGEKVFLECVQDMDHENMFWYRQDPGLGLRLIYFSYDVKMKEKGDIPEGYSVSREKKERFSLILESASTNQTSMYLCASSRTGGPNTEAFFGQGTRLTVV.

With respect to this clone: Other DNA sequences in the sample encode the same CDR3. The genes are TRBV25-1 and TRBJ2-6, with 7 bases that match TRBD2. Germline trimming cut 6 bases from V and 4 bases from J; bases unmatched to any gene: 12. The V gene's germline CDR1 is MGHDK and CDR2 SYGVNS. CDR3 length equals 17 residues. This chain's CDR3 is CASSDHVGGSGANVLTF. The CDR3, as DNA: TGTGCCAGCAGCGATCACGTCGGGGGGTCAGGGGCCAACGTCCTGACTTTC.

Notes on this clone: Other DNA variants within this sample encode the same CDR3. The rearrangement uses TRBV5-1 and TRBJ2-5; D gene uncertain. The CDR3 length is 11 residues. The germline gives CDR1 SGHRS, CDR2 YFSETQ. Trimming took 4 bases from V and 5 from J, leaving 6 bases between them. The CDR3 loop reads CASSQGETQYF. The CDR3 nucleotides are TGCGCCAGCAGCCAAGGGGAGACCCAGTACTTC.

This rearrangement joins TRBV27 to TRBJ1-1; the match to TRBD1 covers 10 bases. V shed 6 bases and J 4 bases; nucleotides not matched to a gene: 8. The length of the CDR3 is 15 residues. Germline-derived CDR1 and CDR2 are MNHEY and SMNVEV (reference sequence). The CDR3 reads CASRYEGQGTTEAFF. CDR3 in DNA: TGTGCCAGCAGATATGAGGGACAGGGGACCACTGAAGCTTTCTTT.

The CDR3, as DNA: TGTGCCAGCAGACGCGGAGGGGATAACTATGGCTACACCTTC. Translation: CASRRGGDNYGYTF. The gene calls are TRBV28 and TRBJ1-2, with a weak D call TRBD1 (5 bases). CDR3 size: 14 residues. Germline-derived CDR1 and CDR2 are MDHEN and SYDVKM. V shed 6 bases and J shed 1 base, with 12 bases lying between them.

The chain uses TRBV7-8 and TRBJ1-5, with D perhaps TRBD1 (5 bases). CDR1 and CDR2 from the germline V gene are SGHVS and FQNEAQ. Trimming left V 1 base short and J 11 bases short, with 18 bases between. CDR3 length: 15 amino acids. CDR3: CASSLDPGPTGAQHF. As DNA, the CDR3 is TGTGCCAGCAGCTTAGATCCGGGCCCAACGGGGGCCCAGCATTTT.

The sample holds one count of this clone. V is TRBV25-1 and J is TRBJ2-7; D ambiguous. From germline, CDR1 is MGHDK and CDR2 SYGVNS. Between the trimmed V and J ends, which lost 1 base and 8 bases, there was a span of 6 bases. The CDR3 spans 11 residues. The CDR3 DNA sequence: TGTGCCAGCAGTGAATCGCAGCAGCAGTACTTC. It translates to CASSESQQQYF.

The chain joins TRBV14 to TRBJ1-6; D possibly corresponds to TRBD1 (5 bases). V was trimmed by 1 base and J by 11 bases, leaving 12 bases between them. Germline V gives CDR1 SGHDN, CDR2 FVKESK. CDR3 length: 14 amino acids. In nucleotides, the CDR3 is TGTGCCAGCAGCCAAGGCAGGGTCGGTACACCCCTCCACTTT. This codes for CASSQGRVGTPLHF.

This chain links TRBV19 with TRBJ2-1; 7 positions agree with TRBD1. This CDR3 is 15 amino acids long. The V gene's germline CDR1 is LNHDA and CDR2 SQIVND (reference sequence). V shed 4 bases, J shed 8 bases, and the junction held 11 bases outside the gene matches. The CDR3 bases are TGTGCCAGTAGTACCAACAGGGGCCCCACGGATGAGCAGTTCTTC. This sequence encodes CASSTNRGPTDEQFF.

In nucleotides, the CDR3 is TGTGCCAGCAGCTATAGCGGGAGTGGGGATACGCAGTATTTT. It yields the protein CASSYSGSGDTQYF. This chain uses TRBV7-9 with TRBJ2-3; 9 bases match TRBD2. Germline-derived CDR1 and CDR2 are SEHNR and FQNEAQ (reference sequence). The CDR3 is made up of 14 amino acids. Trimming at V came to 4 bases and at J to 6 bases, leaving 5 bases not matched to a gene.